These 21 T cell receptor beta chains were all obtained from the same sample, sequenced in a study of early T cells in non-severe SARS-CoV-2 infection. MiXCR, run by TCRdb on the 5' RACE reads, gives a single entry per CDR3 protein. The sample consists of about 76,000 distinct CDR3 sequences, about a sixth of them appearing once. The sequenced sample consisted of whole blood. These receptors all come from an adult who was a healthcare worker with PCR-confirmed SARS-CoV-2 infection or an uninfected control (not recorded which).

This clonotype was observed a handful of times. The chain joins TRBV28 to TRBJ1-2; D perhaps matches TRBD1 (5 bases). CDR3 length equals 14 residues. Per germline, CDR1 MDHEN and CDR2 SYDVKM. The V end was cut by 3 bases, the J end by 4 bases, with 12 bases between. The CDR3 region has the DNA TGTGCCAGCAGTTTCAGGGAGTGGAGCTATGGCTACACCTTC. Translated, it gives CASSFREWSYGYTF.

This clonotype appeared many times. The chain recombines TRBV5-1 with TRBJ2-2; maybe TRBD2 (5 bases). Germline CDR1 is SGHRS and CDR2 is YFSETQ. The CDR3 has 14 amino acids. Trimming took 1 base from V and 6 from J, leaving 10 bases between them. CDR3 DNA: TGCGCCAGCAGCTTGTCTATGCGGGCCGGGGAGCTGTTTTTT. Translating gives CASSLSMRAGELFF.

The chain is built from TRBV12-3 or TRBV12-4 and TRBJ2-7; weak D call: TRBD2 (5 bases). The CDR3 loop spans 13 amino acids. V lost 5 bases, J lost 3 bases, and 11 bases lay in between. The DNA of the CDR3 is TGTGCCAGCAGTCCGCGCGGGTACTACGAGCAGTACTTC. It translates to CASSPRGYYEQYF.

This clonotype was detected only a few times. The genes are TRBV3-1 and TRBJ2-3; 8 nucleotides line up with TRBD2. CDR3 length equals 16 residues. Trimming took 6 bases from V and 1 from J; bases not matched to a gene: 9. Germline loops: CDR1 LGHDT, CDR2 YNNKEL (reference sequence). The CDR3 nucleotides read TGTGCCAGCAGGAGGGCGGGGGGAGTCGGCACAGATACGCAGTATTTT. Translation: CASRRAGGVGTDTQYF.

This clonotype was counted only a few times. The J gene is TRBJ2-2, the V gene TRBV7-6, with a possible D match to TRBD2 (6 bases). The germline gives CDR1 SGHVS, CDR2 FNYEAQ. Trimming removed 1 base from V and 4 bases from J, with 13 bases in between. The CDR3 consists of 16 residues. The CDR3 protein is CASSLVGGGGTGELFF. The CDR3, as DNA: TGTGCCAGCAGCTTAGTGGGGGGAGGCGGCACCGGGGAGCTGTTTTTT.

This clonotype was seen only a few times. V is TRBV7-2 and J is TRBJ1-2, with D unclear. This CDR3 is 15 amino acids long. Between the trimmed V and J ends, which lost 3 bases and 4 bases, there was a span of 15 bases. Germline lookup yields CDR1 SGHTA and CDR2 FQGNSA. The CDR3 sequence is CASSFPPTEVYGYTF. The DNA of the CDR3 is TGTGCCAGCAGCTTCCCCCCGACGGAAGTCTATGGCTACACCTTC.

This clonotype was counted only a few times. The V call is TRBV5-4, the J call TRBJ2-5; D might be TRBD1 (5 bases). CDR1 is SGHNT and CDR2 is YYREEE in the germline V gene (reference sequence). This CDR3 comprises 13 residues. Trimming shortened V by 4 bases and J by 4 bases, and 11 bases separated the two germline ends. The CDR3 region is CASSPQGRETQYF. The CDR3 nucleotides read TGTGCCAGCAGCCCGCAGGGTCGAGAGACCCAGTACTTC.

The chain links TRBV2 to TRBJ2-5; D unclear. Germline assignment: CDR1 SNHLY and CDR2 FYNNEI. V shed 10 bases and J shed 5 bases, with 14 bases lying between them. The CDR3 length is 12 residues. The CDR3 here is CAIPDEFETQYF. Here the CDR3 DNA reads TGTGCCATCCCGGACGAGTTCGAGACCCAGTACTTC.

The V call is TRBV29-1, the J call TRBJ2-3; possibly TRBD2 for D (5 bases). V lost 4 bases and J lost 5, with 7 bases in between. The CDR3 is made up of 11 amino acids. The germline V gene encodes CDR1 SQVTM and CDR2 ANQGSEA. The CDR3 reads CSVGGLDTQYF. DNA of the CDR3: TGCAGCGTTGGAGGGTTAGATACGCAGTATTTT.

V and J are TRBV6-1 and TRBJ2-7, with D uncertain. The V end was cut by 4 bases, the J end by 0 bases, with 7 bases between. Germline assignment: CDR1 MNHNS and CDR2 SASEGT. This CDR3 is built from 13 residues. The CDR3 bases are TGTGCCAGCAGTGGGGCTTACTCCTACGAGCAGTACTTC. As protein: CASSGAYSYEQYF.

This clonotype was counted many times. This sequence joins TRBV4-2 and TRBJ1-1; no reliable D call. Germline CDR1 reads LGHNA; CDR2 reads YNFKEQ. V lost 1 base to trimming and J lost 1 base, with 13 bases between them. The CDR3 is 16 amino acids. DNA of the CDR3: TGTGCCAGCAGCCAAGCCATCCGTTCCCCGAACACTGAAGCTTTCTTT. It translates to CASSQAIRSPNTEAFF.

This clonotype has a count of ten or more. The V gene is TRBV12-3 or TRBV12-4, the J gene TRBJ2-2, with 7 positions matching TRBD2. There are 11 residues in the CDR3. CDR3 in DNA: TGTGCATGTGGGAGGGCCGGGGAGCTGTTTTTT. Translated: CACGRAGELFF.

The J gene is TRBJ2-1, the V gene TRBV4-1, with TRBD2 matching 11 bases. Germline V gene data show CDR1 as MGHRA and CDR2 as YSYEKL. This CDR3 region has 18 residues. The ends lost 0 bases at V and 7 bases at J; junction bases unmatched: 11. The CDR3 is CASSQDRLIAGGPNEQFF. CDR3 DNA: TGCGCCAGCAGCCAAGATCGGTTGATAGCGGGGGGGCCAAATGAGCAGTTCTTC.

V and J are TRBV28 and TRBJ1-6; D unresolved. Germline loops: CDR1 MDHEN, CDR2 SYDVKM. The ends were cut back, 6 bases at V and 0 bases at J, with 12 bases in the middle. This CDR3 spans 16 amino acids. The CDR3 reads CASRTSPSSYNSPLHF. CDR3 DNA: TGTGCCAGCAGGACTTCACCAAGCTCCTATAATTCACCCCTCCACTTT. The entire variable domain, with the rest obtained from reference TRBV28 and TRBJ1-6, is as follows: DVKVTQSSRYLVKRTGEKVFLECVQDMDHENMFWYRQDPGLGLRLIYFSYDVKMKEKGDIPEGYSVSREKKERFSLILESASTNQTSMYLCASRTSPSSYNSPLHFGNGTRLTVT.

This clonotype has only a few counts. V gene TRBV7-3 combines with J gene TRBJ2-1; possibly TRBD2 for D (5 bases). CDR3 length equals 15 residues. The germline CDR1 and CDR2 sequences are SGHTA and FQGTGA. V lost 2 bases, J lost 4 bases, and 12 bases lay in between. The CDR3, as DNA: TGTGCCAGCAGCTTACCCAGCGGTCCTTACAATGAGCAGTTCTTC. Protein product: CASSLPSGPYNEQFF.

This clonotype was recorded once. The chain combines TRBV4-2 with TRBJ2-3, with D maybe TRBD1 (6 bases). V was cut by 0 bases and J by 2 bases, with 18 bases left in between. The germline V gene encodes CDR1 LGHNA and CDR2 YNFKEQ. This CDR3 has 18 amino acids. CDR3 DNA: TGTGCCAGCAGCCAAGATCACCCAATCGGGACATTCACAGATACGCAGTATTTT. This codes for CASSQDHPIGTFTDTQYF.

This clonotype occurred many times. The rearrangement links TRBV4-1 to TRBJ1-5, with TRBD1 as a possible D gene (5 bases). The CDR3 has 16 amino acids. Germline V gives CDR1 MGHRA, CDR2 YSYEKL. Trimming cost V 1 base and J 6 bases, with 16 bases left between them. This chain's CDR3 is CASSQGFQGFGQPQHF. As DNA, the CDR3 is TGCGCCAGCAGCCAAGGTTTCCAGGGTTTCGGTCAGCCCCAGCATTTT.

This clonotype has just a few counts. This chain uses TRBV18 with TRBJ2-2; D gene unclear. The CDR3 contains 14 residues. The V gene lost 2 bases and the J gene lost 1 base, with 5 bases spanning the gap. Germline assignment: CDR1 KGHSH and CDR2 LQKENI. CDR3 amino acids: CASSPNGNTGELFF. The CDR3 nucleotides read TGTGCCAGCTCACCAAATGGGAACACCGGGGAGCTGTTTTTT.

The sample holds many counts of this clonotype. V usage is TRBV28 and J usage is TRBJ2-5; TRBD2 matches at 13 bases. The V gene end was trimmed by 5 bases and the J gene end by 2 bases; junction bases not matched to a gene: 2. The CDR3 runs to 15 residues. Germline V gene data show CDR1 as MDHEN and CDR2 as SYDVKM. The chain's CDR3 is CASSVTSGGQETQYF. The CDR3 DNA reads TGTGCCAGCAGTGTGACTAGCGGGGGGCAAGAGACCCAGTACTTC.

The V gene is TRBV7-2, the J gene TRBJ2-2; D is ambiguous. CDR1 is SGHTA, CDR2 FQGNSA, per germline. CDR3 length: 13 residues. V shed 2 bases and J shed 4 bases, with 5 bases lying between them. CDR3 nucleotide sequence: TGTGCCAGCAGCTTAAGGGTCACCGGGGAGCTGTTTTTT. This codes for CASSLRVTGELFF.

The chain uses TRBV4-2 and TRBJ2-7, with D unresolved. This CDR3 comprises 14 residues. Germline lookup yields CDR1 LGHNA and CDR2 YNFKEQ. The V gene lost 0 bases and the J gene lost 2 bases, with 8 bases spanning the gap. Written as DNA, the CDR3 is TGTGCCAGCAGCCAAGATTGGCCTCCCTACGAGCAGTACTTC. This encodes CASSQDWPPYEQYF.